These 22 T cell receptor beta chains were sequenced from one sample in a study of blood T cells in healthy people across ages. It was with a sample-barcoded 5' primer and a J-beta primer mix that a second PCR of about 6 to 12 cycles was run. TCRdb independently ran MiXCR on the 5' RACE reads; one entry per CDR3 protein. The top ten hold about 30% of the sample, which has hundreds of thousands of distinct CDR3 sequences, around 62% seen once. The sequenced sample was blood. The receptors come from a man between 25 and 39 years old in good health.

J is TRBJ2-4 and V is TRBV13, with D unclear. The CDR3 has 21 amino acids. V lost 5 bases to trimming and J lost 0 bases, with 29 bases between them. The V gene's germline CDR1 is PRHDT and CDR2 FYEKMQ (reference sequence). Written as DNA, the CDR3 is TGTGCCAGCAGCCTTTTCCGGGCCACCTCTCTTAAGGTCCTAGCCAAAAACATTCAGTACTTC. It specifies CASSLFRATSLKVLAKNIQYF.

This clonotype was recorded once. This rearrangement joins TRBV20-1 to TRBJ2-3; no firm D call. V was clipped by 5 bases and J by 6 bases, with 18 bases between them. In germline, CDR1 is DFQATT, CDR2 SNEGSKA (reference sequence). The CDR3 totals 14 residues. The DNA of the CDR3 is TGCAGTGCTCCTGAAAAGGGTGGAATGGATACGCAGTATTTT. Translation gives CSAPEKGGMDTQYF.

This clonotype was seen only once. A read error may account for a junction end that differs from germline. This chain joins TRBV7-2 and TRBJ1-2; D uncertain. Per the germline V gene, CDR1 is SGHTA and CDR2 is FQGNSA. The CDR3 contains 13 residues. CDR3 in amino acids: CASSPNVGYGYTF. The CDR3 region has the DNA TGTGCCAGCAGCCCTAACGTCGGGTATGGATACACCTTC.

V is TRBV6-2 or TRBV6-3 and J is TRBJ1-1; 11 nucleotides line up with TRBD1. Germline V gives CDR1 MNHEY, CDR2 SVGEGT. Germline trimming cut 6 bases from V and 3 bases from J; bases unmatched to any gene: 3. The CDR3 is made up of 14 amino acids. The CDR3 loop is CASRGTGGHTEAFF. The DNA for the CDR3 is TGTGCCAGCAGGGGGACAGGGGGACACACTGAAGCTTTCTTT.

The CDR3 spells CASSYLPWAKNIQYF. The DNA for the CDR3 is TGCGCCAGCAGCTATTTACCATGGGCCAAAAACATTCAGTACTTC. This chain joins TRBV5-1 and TRBJ2-4; D unclear. Germline V gene data show CDR1 as SGHRS and CDR2 as YFSETQ. The CDR3 spans 15 residues. V lost 3 bases and J lost 1, with 11 bases in between.

This clonotype was seen more than once but under ten times. V is TRBV20-1 and J is TRBJ2-7, with 11 bases identical to TRBD1. Germline V lookup: CDR1 DFQATT, CDR2 SNEGSKA (reference sequence). With 2 bases clipped from V and 6 bases from J, the junction kept 6 bases outside the gene matches. The CDR3 is made up of 14 amino acids. The CDR3 DNA reads as TGCAGTGCTAGACAGGACAGGGGGCTTTTCGAGCAGTACTTC. Amino acid sequence: CSARQDRGLFEQYF.

The chain recombines TRBV7-2 with TRBJ2-3, with 11 bases matching TRBD2. With V trimmed by 2 bases and J by 0 bases, 4 bases remained unmatched. Germline CDR1 and CDR2: SGHTA and FQGNSA. This CDR3 is built from 17 residues. CDR3 nucleotides: TGTGCCAGCAGCTTAAGCACTAGCGGGGGTAGCACAGATACGCAGTATTTT. Amino acid sequence: CASSLSTSGGSTDTQYF.

This chain connects TRBV5-5 to TRBJ1-1; D is unclear. The CDR3 totals 14 residues. Between the trimmed V and J ends, which lost 1 base and 1 base, there was a span of 8 bases. CDR1 SGHKS and CDR2 YYEKEE come from the germline V gene (reference sequence). CDR3 protein: CASSLQFRNTEAFF. The DNA of the CDR3 is TGTGCCAGCAGCTTGCAGTTTAGGAACACTGAAGCTTTCTTT. Using reference TRBV5-5 and TRBJ1-1 for the parts outside the CDR3, the full variable domain is DAGVTQSPTHLIKTRGQQVTLRCSPISGHKSVSWYQQVLGQGPQFIFQYYEKEERGRGNFPDRFSARQFPNYSSELNVNALLLGDSALYLCASSLQFRNTEAFFGQGTRLTVV.

The DNA for the CDR3 is TGTGCCAGCAGTAATCTAGCGGCCCAAGAGACCCAGTACTTC. Residues: CASSNLAAQETQYF. This chain uses TRBV6-1 with TRBJ2-5; 7 positions match TRBD2. V lost 5 bases, J lost 1 base, and 4 bases stayed unmatched. Germline CDR1 and CDR2: MNHNS and SASEGT. The length of the CDR3 is 14 residues.

The V and J genes are TRBV5-6 and TRBJ2-1; 11 bases match TRBD2. Per the germline V gene, CDR1 is SGHDT and CDR2 is YYEEEE. The V and J ends lost 0 bases and 8 bases, in that order; junction bases with no gene match: 7. The CDR3 loop spans 16 amino acids. The CDR3 region has the DNA TGTGCCAGCAGCTTGGAGACTAGCGGGGTAACGTATGAGCAGTTCTTC. This gives the protein CASSLETSGVTYEQFF.

This clonotype was seen more than once but under ten times. The chain combines TRBV11-2 with TRBJ2-3; D call uncertain. Trimming left V 1 base short and J 2 bases short, with 13 bases between. Germline-derived CDR1 and CDR2 are SGHAT and FQNNGV. The CDR3 has 16 amino acids. The CDR3 DNA reads as TGTGCCAGCAGCTTAGTATCGGTAGGAGCCACAGATACGCAGTATTTT. Protein: CASSLVSVGATDTQYF.

CDR3 nucleotides: TGTGCCAGCAGCTTAGGATGGGGAGCTGGGGCCAACGTCCTGACTTTC. Its translation is CASSLGWGAGANVLTF. The chain uses TRBV7-2 and TRBJ2-6, with a tentative D call TRBD2 (5 bases). This CDR3 has 16 residues. From germline, CDR1 is SGHTA and CDR2 FQGNSA. Trimming removed 1 base at V and 2 bases at J, with 9 bases between.

V gene TRBV6-5 combines with J gene TRBJ2-3; D perhaps matches TRBD1 (6 bases). This CDR3 is built from 15 residues. The ends were cut back, 2 bases at V and 1 base at J, with 10 bases in the middle. The V gene's germline CDR1 is MNHEY and CDR2 SVGAGI. The CDR3 sequence is CASSYAGAGTDTQYF. In DNA, the CDR3 is TGTGCCAGCAGTTACGCAGGGGCGGGCACAGATACGCAGTATTTT.

This clonotype occurred once. V usage is TRBV14 and J usage is TRBJ2-1; D is tentatively TRBD1 or TRBD2 (6 bases each). This CDR3 contains 15 residues. The ends were cut back, 1 base at V and 9 bases at J, with 16 bases in the middle. Germline loops: CDR1 SGHDN, CDR2 FVKESK. DNA of the CDR3: TGTGCCAGCAGCCAAGTCCGGAGGGGGACGGTTGAGCAGTTCTTC. This translates into CASSQVRRGTVEQFF.

This clonotype was observed a few times. The J gene is TRBJ2-5, the V gene TRBV6-5; 13 bases match TRBD2. Per germline, CDR1 MNHEY and CDR2 SVGAGI. V was pared by 0 bases and J by 5 bases, with 0 bases of the junction left unmatched. This CDR3 is built from 15 residues. The CDR3 spells CASSYSTSGGETQYF. The CDR3 DNA sequence: TGTGCCAGCAGTTACTCGACTAGCGGGGGGGAGACCCAGTACTTC.

J is TRBJ2-5 and V is TRBV7-2, with 7 bases lining up with TRBD1. V was pared by 4 bases and J by 0 bases, with 2 bases of the junction left unmatched. CDR3 size: 14 residues. Per the germline V gene, CDR1 is SGHTA and CDR2 is FQGNSA. The chain's CDR3 is CASSSGQNQETQYF. The DNA for the CDR3 is TGTGCCAGCAGCTCGGGACAGAACCAAGAGACCCAGTACTTC.

The chain is built from TRBV4-3 and TRBJ1-1, with 8 bases fitting TRBD1. The CDR3 length is 16 residues. V lost 6 bases, J lost 0 bases, and 9 bases stayed unmatched. Germline values: CDR1 LGHNA, CDR2 YSLEER. The CDR3: CASRDNRGWVNTEAFF. CDR3 bases: TGCGCCAGCAGGGATAACAGGGGGTGGGTGAACACTGAAGCTTTCTTT.

The chain has TRBV4-3 and TRBJ2-4; 12 nucleotides agree with TRBD2. The J call is in doubt because the DNA end fits TRBJ2-7 better. Looked up from germline, CDR1 is LGHNA and CDR2 is YSLEER. This CDR3 has 15 amino acids. The CDR3 DNA sequence: TGCGCCAGCAGCCAACTAGCGGGGGGGAACTACGAGCAGTACTTC. It translates to CASSQLAGGNYEQYF.

In this sample, this clonotype turned up once. This chain uses TRBV5-1 with TRBJ2-1; 11 bases are shared with TRBD2. CDR1 SGHRS and CDR2 YFSETQ come from the germline V gene. V was clipped by 4 bases and J by 8 bases; unmatched bases: 8. The CDR3 extends over 15 amino acids. The CDR3 protein is CASSTTSGGNDEQFF. CDR3 DNA sequence: TGCGCCAGCAGCACTACTAGCGGGGGCAACGATGAGCAGTTCTTC.

The chain couples TRBV4-2 to TRBJ1-5; D is unresolved. The V gene lost 1 base and the J gene lost 3 bases, with 13 bases spanning the gap. Germline V lookup: CDR1 LGHNA, CDR2 YNFKEQ. The CDR3 is 16 residues long. The CDR3 bases are TGTGCCAGCAGCCAAGGCTCCGGGAGCATCAATCAGCCCCAGCATTTT. This sequence encodes CASSQGSGSINQPQHF.

The CDR3 bases are TGTGCCAGCAGCCGCCGGCCCCGGGTAGGGAACATTCAGTACTTC. Amino acid sequence: CASSRRPRVGNIQYF. This chain joins TRBV11-2 and TRBJ2-4; D is unclear. CDR3 length: 15 residues. The V gene's germline CDR1 is SGHAT and CDR2 FQNNGV. The V gene lost 5 bases and the J gene lost 7 bases, with 18 bases spanning the gap.

The rearrangement joins TRBV12-3 or TRBV12-4 to TRBJ2-3; tentative D call: TRBD2 (7 bases). The CDR3 is 14 amino acids. V was shortened by 9 bases and J by 0 bases, with 13 bases between the two germline ends. The CDR3, as DNA: TGTGCCAGTCTAGGGGGGGCAAGCACAGATACGCAGTATTTT. Its translation: CASLGGASTDTQYF.